This T cell receptor (beta chain) was recovered during a study of T cell responses to AZD1222 COVID-19 vaccine (dated by TCRdb to the early 2020s). For context, the study as a whole: AZD1222 recipients given second doses at about 4 weeks or at about 12 weeks were pooled, since spike-specific TCR depth and breadth were not found to differ between the two schedules. Enrollment into the trials was organized by age into subgroups of 18-55, 56-69 and 70-plus years, and those subgroups contained about 160, 30 and 59 TCR-sequenced participants, respectively. TCR sequencing was performed for roughly 250 trial participants, of whom roughly 200 were given two doses of AZD1222 and approximately 25 were given two doses of MenACWY control vaccine.

The CDR3 runs 14 residues from the cysteine to the phenylalanine. Only the CDR3 portion is preserved as DNA: 42 bases, with reading frame beginning at the first base. The germline V gene (reference sequence) specifies SEHNR as CDR1 and FQNEAQ as CDR2. The V end loses 0 bases and the J end loses 7 bases, and a stretch of 10 bases separates them. Points the paper makes about the study in general: CD4 TCRs associated with the vaccine covered the entire spike protein, and the dominant responses were in regions 160-218 and 743-854. Conclusions about previously exposed vaccinees are limited, since just 6 or 7 AZD1222 recipients were seropositive for SARS-CoV-2 at baseline. A significant rise in spike-specific TCR breadth and depth was observed after two AZD1222 doses relative to day 0 and relative to MenACWY recipients. The 56-69-year group was small, and its depth increase did not reach significance, likely because of low power. Participants were mostly white British, with more females than males. The authors suggested clonal diversity may have been underestimated. Epitopes outside the regions mutated in the B.1.351 and B.1.1.7 variants were reportedly recognized by nearly half of the unique spike-specific TCRs. Because no samples from the day 14 peak response were available, repertoires could be characterized only after the peak T cell response.

The CDR3 regions of human TCRbeta chains were analyzed by immunosequencing. Processing in the source paper ran as follows. TCRs in the repertoires were matched against a reference library of SARS-CoV-2-specific TCRs that had been generated with the MIRA antigen-specificity platform. Breadth was defined as the fraction of unique TCRs that were SARS-CoV-2-associated, and depth was defined as the fraction of total T cells that were SARS-CoV-2-associated. Using the MIRA data, each spike-specific TCR was mapped to the spike region that the TCR reacts to and placed in a CD4 or CD8 class. Log10-transformed breadth and depth values were compared by one-way ANOVA with Sidak's multiple comparisons tests. Drawn from immuneACCESS, this table holds only the in-frame rearrangements with V and J called that TCRdb kept. Clones are partly lost; checked studies trace under half to an unresolved V gene and leave the rest unexplained. V, J and clone size are those of that table, while D and trimming were read from the DNA. Recorded for this sample are approximately 110,000 clones; approximately 90% of them occurred a single time. The ten largest clones take up roughly 4% of the sample.

The time point label corresponds to: baseline before first vaccination. Vaccinee samples came from UK trials COV001 and COV002, including a single-blind randomized controlled phase 2/3 trial of AZD1222 (ChAdOx1 nCoV-19) in healthy adults. Trial participant PBMC samples were collected at day 0 and day 28 after the second dose for TCRbeta chain sequencing. Worth noting for this clone: There is no known antigen for this receptor. Base qualities were left out, and no much larger clone turns up one base away.

Sequencing was performed on peripheral blood, taken on day 0 of AZD1222 vaccination. The sequence was obtained from an adult in good health. The chain links TRBV7-9 with TRBJ1-3, and TRBD1 may be the D gene, going by 5 matching bases. The DNA is TGTGCCAGCAGCTTAGCGGGACTTAGCAACACCATATATTTT. Protein translation: CASSLAGLSNTIYF.